The source of this T cell receptor beta chain is a study of control samples from healthy donors and cancer patients. Assay used: immunoSEQ multiplex PCR; TCRdb lists only in-frame clones, some missing. The repertoire has about 120,000 clones, more than 80% of them found once; the top ten carry approximately 37%. Trimming cost V 1 base and J 0 bases, with 6 bases left between them. Germline CDR1 and CDR2: SGHAT and FQNNGV. This CDR3 spans 15 amino acids. The TCR comes from a man aged 50 to 60 in good health. V usage is TRBV11-2 and J usage is TRBJ2-2; D not certain. The sequenced sample was blood. CDR3 nucleotides: TGTGCCAGCAGCTTAGCTACAGCGAACACCGGGGAGCTGTTTTTT. This sequence encodes CASSLATANTGELFF.